One T cell receptor (beta chain) is described in this entry. Its antigen remains undetermined. At one end, the junction sequence differs from germline, possibly due to a read error. The data are from a study of T cell repertoires in cytomegalovirus infection (dated by TCRdb to the late 2010s). Background on the whole study: The peptide stimulations were aimed at well-studied HLA-B-restricted epitopes as well as recently identified HLA-C-restricted CMV epitopes, whose presentation resists viral immunomodulation. Donor HLA type was relevant to the analysis, because carriage of CMV infection together with the matching HLA type was indicated by public TCR beta signatures. Study-level results and caveats: The ex vivo response was dominated by HLA-C-restricted CMV-specific TCR beta clonotypes, which also provided the single most frequent clonotype in two of eight donors. In both this cohort and an independent roughly 350-donor cohort, the cumulative frequency of public TCR beta family members distinguished carriers of CMV infection plus the relevant HLA type.

This specimen's treatment or condition label, interpreted: in vitro stimulation with specific CMV peptide epitopes to enrich CMV-specific T cells. Sequencing was performed on an Illumina HiSeq 1500. TCRdb reprocessing: public reads trimmed at Q25 with fastp, clones called with MiXCR, in-frame beta chains kept. Rows with one shared CDR3 protein collapse into an entry with the most common genes and DNA. For this sample there are approximately 990,000 distinct CDR3 sequences; about 33% appear just once. Over 10% of the sample comes from the top ten. Including the terminal cysteine and phenylalanine, the CDR3 comprises 13 residues. The only DNA kept is the CDR3, 39 bases in frame from the first base. The germline V gene encodes CDR1 SEHNR and CDR2 FQNEAQ (reference sequence).

This clonotype originated in a human donor in good health (CMV status not recorded). Some clones in this sample may be carry-over from other donors' samples. Source: cultured CD8+ T cells from PBMCs, taken from culture after CMV antigen stimulation. Recombination joined TRBV7-9 with TRBJ2-1; 7 junctional bases match TRBD2. The CDR3 protein sequence reads: CTSSGTLYNEQFF. The nucleotide sequence reads TGTACCAGCAGCGGGACGCTCTACAATGAGCAGTTCTTC.